This T cell receptor beta chain stems from a study of blood T cell repertoires in COVID-19 (dated by TCRdb to the early 2020s). Concerning the study at large: The collaborator samples originated in the United States, Italy and Spain and spanned the acute and convalescent phases of COVID-19. A freely available public database, intended as a resource for researchers studying the immune response to SARS-CoV-2, is where the repertoires were released. Samples came from the ongoing ImmuneRACE study (first 160 participants) plus 1,254 subjects from 6 global collaborators. The prospective study material was composed of cDNA or gDNA derived from T cells, B-cell-depleted T cells, or PBMCs. The dataset comprised deeply sampled blood TCRbeta repertoires from subjects exposed to, actively infected with, or recovered from COVID-19. Where available, HLA class I and class II types were obtained from metadata supplied by the sample provider rather than from assay-based typing. Sample metadata almost always included a de-identified subject ID, COVID-19 status, age in years and sex. What the study reported, not specific to this receptor: The quantity of clinical and demographic metadata differed by source and by participant and was supplied without curation.

The immunoSEQ Assay, a bias-controlled multiplex PCR, was used to amplify TCRbeta CDR3 regions from genomic DNA. The study's own analysis went as follows. Within the assay, amplification of reference gene primers was used to estimate how many nucleated cells each sample contained. To quantify the absolute abundance of each unique TCRbeta CDR3 rearrangement, sequence reads were collapsed and filtered. For each sample, productive Simpson clonality was calculated by taking the square root of Simpson's diversity index across productive rearrangements. The clones in this table, taken by TCRdb from immuneACCESS, are in-frame only. Not every clone is retained; where verified, under half of the shortfall comes from an unresolved V gene, and the cause of the rest is unknown. The V and J calls and clone size are taken from that table; D and trimming were inferred from the DNA. Counted in this sample were some 400,000 clones; around 91% of them appeared once. Clones ranked in the top ten supply 6% to 7.5% of the sample.

With respect to this clone: It has no known antigen specificity. No much larger clonotype is one base removed from it; base qualities were not supplied.

Its CDR3 holds 15 amino acids, cysteine through phenylalanine. This entry keeps only the CDR3 DNA: 45 bases, framed from base 1. Deletion took 5 bases off V and 3 bases off J, with a span of 17 bases between the germline ends. Taken from the germline V gene, the CDR1 and CDR2 loops are SGHTA and FQGNSA. Each collaborating institution followed its own protocols to collect whole blood in K2EDTA tubes. For TCRbeta analysis, collaborators shipped samples as frozen whole blood, isolated PBMCs, or DNA extracted from either of those sample types. The sequencing sample was made of peripheral blood. The chain joins TRBV7-2 to TRBJ2-7; the D segment could be TRBD2, given 5 matching bases. This clonotype was obtained from a man younger than 35 with active or convalescent COVID-19. The CDR3 amino acid sequence is: CASSQLNGLIYEQYF. The bases read TGTGCCAGCAGCCAGCTCAACGGACTGATCTACGAGCAGTACTTC. Here the CDR3 is joined to the reference TRBV7-2 and TRBJ2-7 genes, and the full variable domain is: GAGVSQSPSNKVTEKGKDVELRCDPISGHTALYWYRQSLGQGLEFLIYFQGNSAPDKSGLPSDRFSAERTGGSVSTLTIQRTQQEDSAVYLCASSQLNGLIYEQYFGPGTRLTVT.